This T cell receptor (beta chain) came from a study of shared clonotypes between healthy human individuals. Study-level results: Inspection by rarefaction showed sorted-subset sequencing to be incomplete despite large depth.

Details on this clone: Its antigen remains unknown.

Methods used by the authors: Junction-only sequences without quality scores came from ImmunoSEQ, so filtering differed. The repertoire was sequenced with immunoSEQ multiplex PCR; TCRdb's copy has only in-frame clones and lacks some. D and trimming were read from the DNA, whereas the V and J calls and clone size are those reported in that table. The table lists millions of clones, over 85% of them singletons. The sample was naive CD4+ T cells from PBMCs. Sample subset: CD45RA+ positively selected. This sequence was found in a man aged 18 to 30 in good health. Some clones in this sample may be carry-over from other donors' samples.

The CDR3 DNA follows: TGTGCCATAGGCAGACAGTTAATCAATCAGCCCCAGCATTTT. It is translated as CAIGRQLINQPQHF. The chain is built from TRBV28 and TRBJ1-5, with a tentative D call TRBD1 (5 bases). CDR1 MDHEN and CDR2 SYDVKM come from the germline V gene. The V end was cut by 10 bases, the J end by 3 bases, with 16 bases between. The CDR3 runs to 14 residues.